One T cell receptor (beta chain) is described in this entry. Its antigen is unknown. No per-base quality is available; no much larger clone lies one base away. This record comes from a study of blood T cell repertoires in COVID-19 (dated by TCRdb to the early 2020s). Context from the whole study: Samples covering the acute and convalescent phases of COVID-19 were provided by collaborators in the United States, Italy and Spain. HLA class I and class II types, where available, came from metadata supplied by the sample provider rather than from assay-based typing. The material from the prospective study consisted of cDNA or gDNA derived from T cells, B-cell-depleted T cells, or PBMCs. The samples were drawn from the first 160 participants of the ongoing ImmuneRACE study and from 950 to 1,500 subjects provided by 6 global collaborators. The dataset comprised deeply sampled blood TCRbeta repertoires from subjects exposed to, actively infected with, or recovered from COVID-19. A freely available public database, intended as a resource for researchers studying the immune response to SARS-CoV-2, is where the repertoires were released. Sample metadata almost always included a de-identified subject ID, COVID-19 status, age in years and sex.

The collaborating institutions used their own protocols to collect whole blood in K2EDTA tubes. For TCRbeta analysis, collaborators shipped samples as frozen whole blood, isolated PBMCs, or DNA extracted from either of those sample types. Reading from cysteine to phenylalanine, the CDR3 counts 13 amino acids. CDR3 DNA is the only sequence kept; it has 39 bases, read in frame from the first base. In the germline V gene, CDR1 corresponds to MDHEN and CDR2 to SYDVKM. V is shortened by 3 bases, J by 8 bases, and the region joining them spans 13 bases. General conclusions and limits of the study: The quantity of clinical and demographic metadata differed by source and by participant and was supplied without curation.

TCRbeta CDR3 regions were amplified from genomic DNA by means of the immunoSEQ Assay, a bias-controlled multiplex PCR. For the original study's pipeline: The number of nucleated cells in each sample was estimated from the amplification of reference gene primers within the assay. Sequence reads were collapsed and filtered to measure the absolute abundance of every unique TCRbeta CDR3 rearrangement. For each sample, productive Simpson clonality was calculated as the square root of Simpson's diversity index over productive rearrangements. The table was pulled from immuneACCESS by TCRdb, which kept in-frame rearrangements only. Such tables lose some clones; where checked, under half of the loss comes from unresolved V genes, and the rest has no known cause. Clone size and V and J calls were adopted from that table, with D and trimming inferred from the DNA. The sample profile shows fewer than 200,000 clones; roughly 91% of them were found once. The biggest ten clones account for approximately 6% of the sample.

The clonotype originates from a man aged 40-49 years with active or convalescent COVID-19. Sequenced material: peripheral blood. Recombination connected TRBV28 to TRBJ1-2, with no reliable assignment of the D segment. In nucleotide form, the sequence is TGTGCCAGCAGTTTCACAGAGGCGGGGGGCTACACCTTC. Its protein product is CASSFTEAGGYTF.